Presented here are 29 T cell receptor beta chains from one specimen sequenced in a study of regulatory T cells in long-lasting Graves disease (dated by TCRdb to about 2021). According to the study, the label for this sample's time point signals: persistent/refractory GD, antithyroid drugs over 5 years with positive TRAb. For both TCR sequencing and RNA sequencing, RNA was extracted from PBMCs in TRIzol. The library was obtained by multiplex PCR. Sequenced using an Illumina HiSeq 4000. To build TCR beta libraries, CDR3 regions were amplified by Arm-PCR using iRepertoire HTBI primers. Starting from the raw public reads, TCRdb applied fastp trimming at Q25, assembled clones with MiXCR and retained in-frame beta chains. All rows with the same CDR3 protein become a single entry with the most common DNA and genes. Present in this sample are about 400,000 distinct CDR3 sequences, less than 25% of which were seen just once. The ten biggest clones cover less than 25% of the sample.

The sample consisted of peripheral blood mononuclear cells (PBMCs), taken when the disease was refractory, from a patient treated with antithyroid drugs. These receptors came from a female donor with Graves disease.

In its sample, this clonotype was seen many times. This chain connects TRBV28 to TRBJ2-2; D call uncertain. The germline gives CDR1 MDHEN, CDR2 SYDVKM. The CDR3 length is 15 residues. V gave up 5 bases and J gave up 0 bases, with 10 bases separating them. The CDR3, as DNA: TGTGCCAGCAGTCCTCAGACACCGAACACCGGGGAGCTGTTTTTT. It yields the protein CASSPQTPNTGELFF.

Many counts were recorded for this clonotype. This chain links TRBV2 with TRBJ2-5; TRBD1 is a possible D gene (6 bases). Germline CDR1 SNHLY, CDR2 FYNNEI. This CDR3 comprises 15 residues. The V end was cut by 4 bases, the J end by 4 bases, with 16 bases between. The chain's CDR3 is CASSAGHVNGETQYF. As DNA, the CDR3 is TGTGCCAGCAGTGCGGGACATGTGAACGGAGAGACCCAGTACTTC.

This rearrangement joins TRBV28 to TRBJ2-3; 11 positions agree with TRBD1. The CDR3 is 15 amino acids. CDR1 is MDHEN and CDR2 is SYDVKM in the germline V gene. V was pared by 2 bases and J by 7 bases, with 5 bases of the junction left unmatched. CDR3 coding DNA: TGTGCCAGCAGTTTAGGGACAGGGGGAAGTAATACGCAGTATTTT. Its protein product is CASSLGTGGSNTQYF.

The J gene is TRBJ1-5, the V gene TRBV4-2, with TRBD1 as a possible D gene (6 bases). The CDR3 runs 16 residues. Germline CDR1 and CDR2: LGHNA and YNFKEQ. Trimming pared 2 bases from V and 11 bases from J, leaving 22 bases between. The chain's CDR3 is CASSQSSGGYFPTQHF. CDR3 nucleotides: TGTGCCAGCAGCCAATCCTCGGGGGGCTACTTTCCGACCCAGCATTTT.

The genes are TRBV7-2 and TRBJ2-7; 9 nucleotides line up with TRBD2. After removal of 5 bases from V and 5 bases from J, the junction contained 10 bases not matched to a gene. The CDR3 covers 15 residues. CDR1 SGHTA and CDR2 FQGNSA come from the germline V gene. CDR3 amino acids: CASSLGTSPTHEQYF. In DNA form, the CDR3 reads TGTGCCAGCAGCCTCGGGACTAGCCCCACCCACGAGCAGTACTTC.

The chain recombines TRBV20-1 with TRBJ2-7, with no clear D. Germline-derived CDR1 and CDR2 are DFQATT and SNEGSKA (reference sequence). Trimming shortened V by 0 bases and J by 0 bases, and 15 bases separated the two germline ends. There are 16 residues in the CDR3. Written as DNA, the CDR3 is TGCAGTGCTAGAGATCTCTTGGCAGCCGTCTCCTACGAGCAGTACTTC. Translation gives CSARDLLAAVSYEQYF.

In its sample, this clonotype was seen many times. CDR3 protein: CASSGQFSGREEETQYF. The DNA for the CDR3 is TGTGCCAGCAGCGGCCAATTTAGCGGGAGAGAGGAGGAGACCCAGTACTTC. The chain carries TRBV9 and TRBJ2-5; 9 bases map to TRBD2. Germline assignment: CDR1 SGDLS and CDR2 YYNGEE. The CDR3 extends over 17 amino acids. Trimming took 3 bases from V and 5 from J; bases not matched to a gene: 14.

This clonotype was picked up many times. This rearrangement joins TRBV6-2 or TRBV6-3 to TRBJ1-1, with TRBD1 identical over 11 bases. Germline V gene lookup returns CDR1 MNHEY and CDR2 SVGEGT. The CDR3 contains 15 residues. V lost 5 bases and J lost 6; bases outside the gene matches: 8. CDR3 sequence (DNA): TGTGCCAGCAGTACGGGACAGGGGGTTGGAGCTGAAGCTTTCTTT. Translating it yields CASSTGQGVGAEAFF.

The chain has TRBV2 and TRBJ2-1; perhaps TRBD1 as D (6 bases). In germline, CDR1 is SNHLY, CDR2 FYNNEI. CDR3 length: 12 amino acids. Trimming took off 6 bases at V and 7 bases at J, with 10 bases between the two ends. The CDR3 region is CASRIRGNEQFF. The CDR3 DNA reads TGTGCCAGCAGGATCAGGGGAAATGAGCAGTTCTTC.

The rearrangement uses TRBV7-8 and TRBJ2-7; D possibly uses TRBD1 or TRBD2 (5 bases each). The V end lost 2 bases, the J end lost 6 bases, and 20 bases lay between the germline ends. The CDR3 runs 16 residues. Germline V gives CDR1 SGHVS, CDR2 FQNEAQ. DNA for the CDR3: TGTGCCAGCAGCTTACTAGAGCTGGGGGTAGCAGGCGAGCAGTACTTC. It encodes CASSLLELGVAGEQYF.

This chain links TRBV9 with TRBJ1-4, with D uncertain. With 4 bases removed from V and 7 bases from J, the gap between germline ends came to 14 bases. The CDR3 covers 14 residues. CDR1 and CDR2 from the germline V gene are SGDLS and YYNGEE. The CDR3 spells CASSPGGRSEKLFF. CDR3 nucleotides: TGTGCCAGCAGCCCAGGAGGTCGGTCTGAAAAACTGTTTTTT.

V is TRBV6-1 and J is TRBJ1-5; D is uncertain. The CDR3 is 14 amino acids. Germline CDR1 is MNHNS and CDR2 is SASEGT. V lost 4 bases to trimming and J lost 6 bases, with 13 bases between them. The chain's CDR3 is CASSVWVTSQPQHF. As DNA, the CDR3 is TGTGCCAGCAGTGTATGGGTTACGAGTCAGCCCCAGCATTTT.

The chain joins TRBV7-2 to TRBJ2-4; maybe TRBD1 (6 bases). CDR3 length equals 16 residues. Trimming took off 6 bases at V and 6 bases at J, with 21 bases between the two ends. The germline gives CDR1 SGHTA, CDR2 FQGNSA. CDR3 region: CASRSQGFGRGNIQYF. CDR3 nucleotides: TGTGCCAGCAGGTCGCAGGGGTTTGGCCGCGGAAACATTCAGTACTTC.

This clonotype was observed at least ten times. The chain combines TRBV7-2 with TRBJ2-7, with D tentatively TRBD2 (6 bases). CDR1 is SGHTA and CDR2 is FQGNSA in the germline V gene. The germline V and J ends were trimmed by 0 bases and 6 bases, with 21 bases remaining between them. This CDR3 is built from 17 residues. In nucleotides, the CDR3 is TGTGCCAGCAGCTTAGCGCGGCATGGGGGGAGAGTCTGCGAGCAGTACTTC. Translating gives CASSLARHGGRVCEQYF.

This clonotype was counted between two and nine times. The V call is TRBV7-2, the J call TRBJ1-1, with 8 bases lining up with TRBD1. Trimming took 4 bases from V and 0 from J; bases not matched to a gene: 4. The CDR3 covers 15 residues. Germline-derived CDR1 and CDR2 are SGHTA and FQGNSA. The CDR3 protein is CASSYDRGMNTEAFF. As DNA, the CDR3 is TGTGCCAGCAGCTATGACAGGGGAATGAACACTGAAGCTTTCTTT.

At least ten counts were recorded for this clonotype. The chain uses TRBV6-5 and TRBJ1-1; 7 bases line up with TRBD1. This CDR3 region has 16 residues. Germline V gene sequence: CDR1 MNHEY, CDR2 SVGAGI. After removal of 2 bases from V and 1 base from J, the junction contained 7 bases not matched to a gene. The CDR3 spells CASSYPRTGQNTEAFF. In DNA, the CDR3 is TGTGCCAGCAGTTACCCCCGGACAGGACAGAACACTGAAGCTTTCTTT.

As concerns this clonotype: A read error may be the cause here, since a much bigger clone is one base away. This CDR3 reads CASCMGPNTEAFF. The CDR3, as DNA: TGTGCCAGCTGTATGGGTCCAAACACTGAAGCTTTCTTT. V is TRBV6-1 and J is TRBJ1-1; no clear D. The CDR3 contains 13 residues. Trimming took 8 bases from V and 2 from J, leaving 12 bases between them. Germline V gene data show CDR1 as MNHNS and CDR2 as SASEGT.

This clonotype was observed many times. This chain connects TRBV30 to TRBJ1-5; D is perhaps TRBD1 (6 bases). The germline CDR1 and CDR2 sequences are GTSNPN and SVGIG (reference sequence). CDR3 length: 14 amino acids. V gave up 5 bases and J gave up 3 bases, with 14 bases separating them. CDR3 sequence (DNA): TGTGCCTGGTCCCATTGGACAGTCAATCAGCCCCAGCATTTT. This gives the protein CAWSHWTVNQPQHF.

Ten or more counts support this clonotype. This chain joins TRBV24-1 and TRBJ2-5; TRBD2 matches 14 bases. Germline V gene sequence: CDR1 KGHDR, CDR2 SFDVKD. Germline trimming cut 5 bases from V and 5 bases from J; bases unmatched to any gene: 6. This CDR3 has 16 amino acids. For the CDR3, the DNA is TGTGCCACCAGTGTTGGGACTAGCGGGAGATCTGAGACCCAGTACTTC. Translated: CATSVGTSGRSETQYF.

The chain links TRBV10-1 to TRBJ1-2; D call uncertain. CDR3 length equals 14 residues. V lost 0 bases and J 8 bases, leaving 13 bases between the germline ends. Germline values: CDR1 WNHNN, CDR2 SYGVQD (reference sequence). CDR3 amino acids: CASSESLGSDGYTF. For the CDR3, the DNA is TGCGCCAGCAGTGAGTCGTTGGGGTCGGACGGCTACACCTTC.

Many counts were recorded for this clonotype. The chain combines TRBV30 with TRBJ2-4; TRBD1 is a possible D gene (5 bases). Per the germline V gene, CDR1 is GTSNPN and CDR2 is SVGIG (reference sequence). The CDR3 spans 14 residues. The germline V and J ends were trimmed by 0 bases and 0 bases, with 6 bases remaining between them. CDR3 region: CAWSVQGAKNIQYF. The CDR3 region has the DNA TGTGCCTGGAGTGTGCAGGGAGCCAAAAACATTCAGTACTTC.

This clonotype was counted between two and nine times. The CDR3 sequence: CASRRRSGISSSIQYF. CDR3 DNA sequence: TGTGCCAGCAGAAGACGTAGCGGGATTAGCTCAAGCATTCAGTACTTC. The chain joins TRBV6-1 to TRBJ2-4, with 8 bases that match TRBD2. The CDR3 contains 16 residues. Germline CDR1 is MNHNS and CDR2 is SASEGT. Trimming at V came to 6 bases and at J to 9 bases, leaving 16 bases not matched to a gene.

This clonotype appeared a few times. The J gene is TRBJ2-6, the V gene TRBV29-1; a weak D match, TRBD1 (5 bases). Per germline, CDR1 SQVTM and CDR2 ANQGSEA. V lost 3 bases and J lost 3, with 6 bases in between. The CDR3 extends over 13 amino acids. CDR3 residues: CSVDRDGANVLTF. In DNA form, the CDR3 reads TGCAGCGTTGACAGGGATGGGGCCAACGTCCTGACTTTC. Variable domain in full (rest from reference TRBV29-1 and TRBJ2-6): SAVISQKPSRDICQRGTSLTIQCQVDSQVTMMFWYRQQPGQSLTLIATANQGSEATYESGFVIDKFPISRPNLTFSTLTVSNMSPEDSSIYLCSVDRDGANVLTFGAGSRLTVL.

This clonotype was seen at least ten times. The rearrangement joins TRBV28 to TRBJ1-1; 8 bases map to TRBD1. With 7 bases clipped from V and 2 bases from J, the junction kept 6 bases outside the gene matches. CDR1 is MDHEN, CDR2 SYDVKM, per germline. The CDR3 covers 14 residues. The CDR3 bases are TGTGCCAGCAAACAGGGGGTTATTAACACTGAAGCTTTCTTT. Protein product: CASKQGVINTEAFF.

Ten or more counts support this clonotype. The gene calls are TRBV7-9 and TRBJ1-4; the D is unclear. The CDR3 sequence is 15 residues long. V lost 1 base to trimming and J lost 4 bases, with 10 bases between them. Germline V gives CDR1 SEHNR, CDR2 FQNEAQ (reference sequence). DNA of the CDR3: TGTGCCAGCAGCTTAGTCTCCGGTTTTAATGAAAAACTGTTTTTT. Residues: CASSLVSGFNEKLFF. The full variable domain, completed using reference TRBV7-9 and TRBJ1-4, is DTGVSQNPRHKITKRGQNVTFRCDPISEHNRLYWYRQTLGQGPEFLTYFQNEAQLEKSRLLSDRFSAERPKGSFSTLEIQRTEQGDSAMYLCASSLVSGFNEKLFFGSGTQLSVL.

This clonotype was seen more than once but under ten times. CDR3 region: CASSRNRDSHEQYF. The CDR3 DNA reads as TGTGCCAGCAGCCGAAACCGGGACAGTCACGAGCAGTACTTC. V and J are TRBV6-1 and TRBJ2-7, with 7 bases identical to TRBD1. Per germline, CDR1 MNHNS and CDR2 SASEGT. V lost 6 bases and J lost 5; bases outside the gene matches: 10. The CDR3 has 14 residues.

The chain combines TRBV7-9 with TRBJ2-2, with D maybe TRBD2 (6 bases). CDR1 SEHNR and CDR2 FQNEAQ come from the germline V gene (reference sequence). With 4 bases removed from V and 6 bases from J, the gap between germline ends came to 15 bases. The CDR3 is 15 residues long. The CDR3 nucleotides read TGTGCCAGCAGCTCTAACCCCTTAGCGGCCGGGGAGCTGTTTTTT. Its protein is CASSSNPLAAGELFF.

The V call is TRBV20-1, the J call TRBJ1-5; TRBD1 matches at 7 bases. V gave up 6 bases and J gave up 0 bases; unmatched junction bases: 8. Looked up from germline, CDR1 is DFQATT and CDR2 is SNEGSKA (reference sequence). This CDR3 comprises 15 residues. The CDR3 loop reads CSARGQTSSNQPQHF. DNA of the CDR3: TGCAGTGCCCGGGGACAGACCTCTAGCAATCAGCCCCAGCATTTT.

This clonotype was detected many times. The V and J genes are TRBV28 and TRBJ2-7, with D unclear. CDR1 is MDHEN, CDR2 SYDVKM, per germline. Trimming removed 3 bases at V and 7 bases at J, with 10 bases between. The CDR3 extends over 12 amino acids. This CDR3 reads CASSLGIREQYF. The CDR3 coding sequence is TGTGCCAGCAGTTTGGGTATCCGGGAGCAGTACTTC.